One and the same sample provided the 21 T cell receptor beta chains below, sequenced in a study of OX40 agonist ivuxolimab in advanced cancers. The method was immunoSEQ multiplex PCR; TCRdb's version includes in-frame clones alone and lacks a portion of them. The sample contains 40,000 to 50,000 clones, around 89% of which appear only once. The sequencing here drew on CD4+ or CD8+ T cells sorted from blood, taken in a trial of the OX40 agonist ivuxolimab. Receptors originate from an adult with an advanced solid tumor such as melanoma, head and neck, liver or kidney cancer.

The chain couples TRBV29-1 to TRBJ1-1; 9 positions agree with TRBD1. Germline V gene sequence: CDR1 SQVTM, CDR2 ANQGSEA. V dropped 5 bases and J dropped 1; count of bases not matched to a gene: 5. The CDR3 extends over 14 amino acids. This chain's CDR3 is CSVNTGGRNTEAFF. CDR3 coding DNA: TGCAGCGTTAATACAGGGGGCCGGAACACTGAAGCTTTCTTT.

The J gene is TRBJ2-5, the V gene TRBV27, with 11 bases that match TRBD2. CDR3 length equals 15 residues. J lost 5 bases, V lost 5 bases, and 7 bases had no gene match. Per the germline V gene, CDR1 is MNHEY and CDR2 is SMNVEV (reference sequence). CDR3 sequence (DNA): TGTGCCAGCAGTCCCTTAGCGGGGGGGCCGGAGACCCAGTACTTC. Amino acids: CASSPLAGGPETQYF.

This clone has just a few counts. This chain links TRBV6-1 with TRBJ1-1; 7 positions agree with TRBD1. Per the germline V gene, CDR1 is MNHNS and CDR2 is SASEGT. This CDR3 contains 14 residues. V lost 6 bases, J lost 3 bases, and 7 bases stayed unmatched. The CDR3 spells CASRTTGRDTEAFF. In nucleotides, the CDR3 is TGTGCCAGCAGGACGACAGGGAGGGACACTGAAGCTTTCTTT.

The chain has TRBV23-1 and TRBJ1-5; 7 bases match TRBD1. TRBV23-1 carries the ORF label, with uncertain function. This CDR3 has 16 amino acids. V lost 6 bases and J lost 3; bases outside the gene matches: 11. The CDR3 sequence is CASSLFAGGVNQPQHF. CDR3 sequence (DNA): TGCGCCAGCAGCCTTTTTGCAGGGGGGGTCAATCAGCCCCAGCATTTT.

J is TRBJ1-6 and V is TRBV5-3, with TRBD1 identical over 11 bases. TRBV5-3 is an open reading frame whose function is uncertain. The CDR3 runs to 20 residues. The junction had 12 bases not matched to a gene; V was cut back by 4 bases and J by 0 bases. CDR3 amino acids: CARSPRTGGSQSSYNSPLHF. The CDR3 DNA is TGTGCCAGAAGCCCGAGGACAGGGGGCTCTCAAAGCTCCTATAATTCACCCCTCCACTTT.

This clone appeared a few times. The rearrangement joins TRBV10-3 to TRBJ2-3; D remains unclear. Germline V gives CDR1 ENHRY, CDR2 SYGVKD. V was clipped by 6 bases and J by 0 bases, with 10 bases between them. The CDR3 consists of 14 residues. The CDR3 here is CAIRAVLSTDTQYF. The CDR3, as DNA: TGTGCCATCAGGGCGGTACTTAGCACAGATACGCAGTATTTT.

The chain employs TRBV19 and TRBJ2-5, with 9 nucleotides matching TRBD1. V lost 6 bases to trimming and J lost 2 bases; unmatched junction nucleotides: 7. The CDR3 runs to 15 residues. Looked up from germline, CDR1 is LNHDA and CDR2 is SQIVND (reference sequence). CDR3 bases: TGTGCCAGTAGCCAGACAGGGGGAGGACAAGAGACCCAGTACTTC. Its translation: CASSQTGGGQETQYF. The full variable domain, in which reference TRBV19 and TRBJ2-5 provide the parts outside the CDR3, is DGGITQSPKYLFRKEGQNVTLSCEQNLNHDAMYWYRQDPGQGLRLIYYSQIVNDFQKGDIAEGYSVSREKKESFPLTVTSAQKNPTAFYLCASSQTGGGQETQYFGPGTRLLVL.

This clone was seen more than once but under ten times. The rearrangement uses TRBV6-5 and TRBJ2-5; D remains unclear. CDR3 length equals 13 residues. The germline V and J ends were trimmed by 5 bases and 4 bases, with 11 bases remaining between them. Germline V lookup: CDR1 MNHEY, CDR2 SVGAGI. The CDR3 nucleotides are TGTGCCAGCAGTGATCCTCCCCCAGAGACCCAGTACTTC. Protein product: CASSDPPPETQYF.

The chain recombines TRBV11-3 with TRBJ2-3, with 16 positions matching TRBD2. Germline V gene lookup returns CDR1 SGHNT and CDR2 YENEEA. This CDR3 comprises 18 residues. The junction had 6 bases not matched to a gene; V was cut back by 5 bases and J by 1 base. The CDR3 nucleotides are TGTGCCAGCAGCCTACCGGGACTAGCGGGGGGGGGCACAGATACGCAGTATTTT. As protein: CASSLPGLAGGGTDTQYF. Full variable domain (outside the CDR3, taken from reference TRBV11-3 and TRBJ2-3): EAGVVQSPRYKIIEKKQPVAFWCNPISGHNTLYWYLQNLGQGPELLIRYENEEAVDDSQLPKDRFSAERLKGVDSTLKIQPAELGDSAVYLCASSLPGLAGGGTDTQYFGPGTRLTVL.

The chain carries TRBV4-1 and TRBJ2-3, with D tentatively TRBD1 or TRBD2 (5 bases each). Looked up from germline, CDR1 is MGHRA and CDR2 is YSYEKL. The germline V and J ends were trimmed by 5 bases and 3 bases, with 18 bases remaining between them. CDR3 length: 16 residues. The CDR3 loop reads CASSKRDEVVTDTQYF. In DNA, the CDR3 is TGCGCCAGCAGCAAAAGGGACGAAGTGGTGACAGATACGCAGTATTTT.

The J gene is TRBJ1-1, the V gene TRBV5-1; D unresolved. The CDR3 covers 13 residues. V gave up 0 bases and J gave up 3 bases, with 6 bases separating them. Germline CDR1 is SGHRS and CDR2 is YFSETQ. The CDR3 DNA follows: TGCGCCAGCAGCTTGGCTATGGACACTGAAGCTTTCTTT. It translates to CASSLAMDTEAFF.

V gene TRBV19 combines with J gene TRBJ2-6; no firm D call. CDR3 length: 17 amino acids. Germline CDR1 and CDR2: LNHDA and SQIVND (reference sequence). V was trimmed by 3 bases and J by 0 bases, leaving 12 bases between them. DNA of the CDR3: TGTGCCAGTAGTATGGAGACGGTGAGCTCTGGGGCCAACGTCCTGACTTTC. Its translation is CASSMETVSSGANVLTF.

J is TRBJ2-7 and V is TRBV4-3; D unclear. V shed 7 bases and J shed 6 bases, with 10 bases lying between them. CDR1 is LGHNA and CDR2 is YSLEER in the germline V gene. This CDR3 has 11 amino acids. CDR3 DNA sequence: TGCGCCAGCACGAGGAGTAGCGAGCAGTACTTC. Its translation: CASTRSSEQYF.

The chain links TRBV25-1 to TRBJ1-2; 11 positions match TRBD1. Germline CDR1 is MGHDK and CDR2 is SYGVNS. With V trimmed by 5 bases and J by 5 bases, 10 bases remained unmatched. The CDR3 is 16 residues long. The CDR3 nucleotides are TGTGCCAGCAGTACCTATGGACAGGGGGCGCGGTATGGCTACACCTTC. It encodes CASSTYGQGARYGYTF.

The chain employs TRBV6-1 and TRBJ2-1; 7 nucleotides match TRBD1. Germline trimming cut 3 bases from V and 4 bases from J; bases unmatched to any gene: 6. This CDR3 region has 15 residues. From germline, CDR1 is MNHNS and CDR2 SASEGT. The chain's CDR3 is CASSDLGGPYNEQFF. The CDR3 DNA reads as TGTGCCAGCAGTGACCTAGGGGGCCCATACAATGAGCAGTTCTTC.

CDR3 DNA: TGTGCCAGCAGTGCCGGGACTCCTGTAGAAAAACTGTTTTTT. Translating gives CASSAGTPVEKLFF. The rearrangement uses TRBV6-5 and TRBJ1-4; possible D gene TRBD1, 5 bases. V dropped 5 bases and J dropped 8 bases, with 15 bases sitting between them. In germline, CDR1 is MNHEY, CDR2 SVGAGI. The CDR3 covers 14 residues.

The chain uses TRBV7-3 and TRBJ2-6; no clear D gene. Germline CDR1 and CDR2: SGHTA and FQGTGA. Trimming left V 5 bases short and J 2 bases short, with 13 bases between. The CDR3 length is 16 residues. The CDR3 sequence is CASSIRAVAGANVLTF. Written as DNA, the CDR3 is TGTGCCAGCAGCATCCGGGCCGTAGCTGGGGCCAACGTCCTGACTTTC.

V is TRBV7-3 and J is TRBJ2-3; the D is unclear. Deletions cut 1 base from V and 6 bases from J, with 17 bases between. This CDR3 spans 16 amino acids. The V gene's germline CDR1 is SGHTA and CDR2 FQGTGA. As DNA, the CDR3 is TGTGCCAGCAGCTTAAGTGCGCCCTCTGGTGCTGATACGCAGTATTTT. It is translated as CASSLSAPSGADTQYF.

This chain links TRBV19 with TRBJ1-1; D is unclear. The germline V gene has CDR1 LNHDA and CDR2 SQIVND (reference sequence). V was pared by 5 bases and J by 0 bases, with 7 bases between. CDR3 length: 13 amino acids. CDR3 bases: TGTGCCAGTAGTTCGACGGTGAACACTGAAGCTTTCTTT. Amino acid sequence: CASSSTVNTEAFF.

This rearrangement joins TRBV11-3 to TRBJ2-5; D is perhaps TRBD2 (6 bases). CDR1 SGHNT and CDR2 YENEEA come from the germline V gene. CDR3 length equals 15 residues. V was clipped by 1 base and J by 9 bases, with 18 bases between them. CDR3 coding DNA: TGTGCCAGCAGCTTAGGGGGGAGCGCCCGGGACTCCCAGTACTTC. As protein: CASSLGGSARDSQYF.

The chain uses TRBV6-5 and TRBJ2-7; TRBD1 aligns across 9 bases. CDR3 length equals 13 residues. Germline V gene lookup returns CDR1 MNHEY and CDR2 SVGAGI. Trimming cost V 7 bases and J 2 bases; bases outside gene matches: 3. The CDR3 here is CASKGTGTYEQYF. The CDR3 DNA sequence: TGTGCCAGCAAGGGGACAGGGACCTACGAGCAGTACTTC.